What follows is one T cell receptor (beta chain) and its context. The antigen remains undetermined. The record originates from a study of T cell repertoires in cytomegalovirus infection. Study context: HLA-C-restricted CMV epitopes, recently identified, and well-studied HLA-B-restricted ones were used by the study. Signatures in public TCR beta sequences pointed to both CMV infection and matching HLA type.

Notes on the study in general: Public TCR beta family frequency separated CMV-and-HLA carriers, including in an independent cohort.

The CDR3 has 14 residues. Germline CDR1 SEHNR, CDR2 FQNEAQ (reference sequence). Trimming left V 5 bases short and J 5 bases short, with 15 bases between. Each CDR3 protein gets one entry after TCRdb re-called the reads with MiXCR. This table has 310,000 or so distinct CDR3 sequences, 25% appearing once. This chain links TRBV7-9 with TRBJ1-2, with D tentatively TRBD1 (5 bases). The material was cultured PBMCs, obtained from culture after CMV antigen stimulation. This clonotype was obtained from a human donor in good health (CMV status not recorded). Some clones in this sample may be carry-over from other donors' samples. For the CDR3, the DNA is TGTGCCAGCAGCGAAACCGGGCAGGGATATGGCTACACCTTC. Its translation is CASSETGQGYGYTF.